The entry below describes one T cell receptor beta chain. In the authors' workflow: Amplifying reference gene primers gave estimates of nucleated cell counts. Assay: immunoSEQ multiplex PCR; the TCRdb copy retains only in-frame clones and omits some. V and J calls and clone size are copied from that table; D and trimming were computed from the DNA. Here the sample spans roughly 74,000 clones, approximately 85% being singletons. This sample was taken from a study of blood T cell repertoires in COVID-19. Germline CDR1 is MDHEN and CDR2 is SYDVKM. This CDR3 is 20 amino acids long. The V segment lost 0 bases and the J segment 3 bases; nucleotides outside the gene matches: 14.

Input material: peripheral blood. This clonotype originated in a man aged 65 to 79 with acute or convalescent COVID-19. V usage is TRBV28 and J usage is TRBJ1-3; 10 nucleotides agree with TRBD1. The CDR3 reads CASSLWANIPDRGIGNTIYF. CDR3 in DNA: TGTGCCAGCAGTTTATGGGCCAACATTCCGGACAGGGGGATTGGAAACACCATATATTTT.